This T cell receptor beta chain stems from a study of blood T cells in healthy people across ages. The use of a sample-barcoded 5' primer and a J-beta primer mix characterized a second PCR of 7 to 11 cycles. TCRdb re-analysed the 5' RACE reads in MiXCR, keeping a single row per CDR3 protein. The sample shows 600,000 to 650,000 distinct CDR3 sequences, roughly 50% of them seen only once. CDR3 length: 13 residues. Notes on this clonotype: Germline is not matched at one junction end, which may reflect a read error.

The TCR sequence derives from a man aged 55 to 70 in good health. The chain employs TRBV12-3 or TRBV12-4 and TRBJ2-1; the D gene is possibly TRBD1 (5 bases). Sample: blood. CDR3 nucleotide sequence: TGTGCCAACAGTTCCACCAGGGTCTATGAGCAGTTCTTC. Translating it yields CANSSTRVYEQFF.